The clone carrying this T cell receptor (beta chain) has only a few counts. The sample comes from a study of blood T cell repertoires in COVID-19. Study-wide context: T cells, B-cell-depleted T cells, or PBMCs provided the cDNA or gDNA that served as material.

Profiled with immunoSEQ multiplex PCR; TCRdb holds only in-frame clones, not every one. The data show about 120,000 clones, with 65% to 90% seen just once and roughly 12% held by the top ten. With V trimmed by 3 bases and J by 6 bases, 9 bases remained unmatched. This CDR3 is 16 amino acids long. Germline V gene sequence: CDR1 MNHNS, CDR2 SASEGT. The sequence came from a human donor in a cohort sampled during active COVID-19. The chain joins TRBV6-1 to TRBJ2-3, with 10 bases fitting TRBD2. The source material was peripheral blood. The CDR3 loop is CASSDSSGGFLDTQYF. CDR3 sequence (DNA): TGTGCCAGCAGTGACAGTAGCGGGGGGTTTTTGGATACGCAGTATTTT.